This entry is about one T cell receptor (beta chain). This sample was taken from a study of blood T cell repertoires in COVID-19. Here immunoSEQ multiplex PCR was the method, and the copy in TCRdb shows in-frame clones only, minus some. The sample consists of some 180,000 clones, 84% of them appearing once. Germline V lookup: CDR1 KGHSH, CDR2 LQKENI. V dropped 0 bases and J dropped 2; count of bases not matched to a gene: 11. CDR3 length: 18 amino acids. Material for sequencing was peripheral blood. The source is a human donor in a cohort sampled during active COVID-19. V and J are TRBV18 and TRBJ2-3; TRBD2 agrees at 7 bases. CDR3 amino acids: CASSPPGYAGAITDTQYF. The CDR3 DNA follows: TGTGCCAGCTCACCACCGGGTTACGCGGGAGCCATCACAGATACGCAGTATTTT.